This entry features one TCR beta chain sequence. V trimming: 3 bases; J trimming: 7 bases; junction bases outside the gene matches: 11. This CDR3 region has 16 residues. The germline V gene encodes CDR1 SGHTA and CDR2 FQGNSA. TCRdb independently ran MiXCR on the RACE reads; one entry per CDR3 protein. The top ten clones hold just under 3% of a sample with about 180,000 distinct CDR3 sequences, 25% to 30% of them seen once. This entry is derived from a study of human T cells and chemical hapten exposure. Looking at the study overall: Upper-back patches of 0.01% DPC were read at 6 days.

The time point: pre-sensitization, week 0. Sample treatment: therapeutic diphenylcyclopropenone sensitization with weekly scalp DPC. RNA extraction used unfractionated whole blood as the source of total RNA. Here the sequenced sample was whole blood, taken in connection with sensitization to the hapten diphenylcyclopropenone (DPC). The rearrangement uses TRBV7-2 and TRBJ1-5; 8 bases agree with TRBD1. The TCR was taken from a woman aged 25 to 39 with alopecia areata. Some clones in this sample may be carry-over from other donors' samples. CDR3 sequence reads: CASSLDWTGPRQPQHF. The CDR3 nucleotides are TGTGCCAGCAGCTTGGACTGGACAGGGCCGAGGCAGCCCCAGCATTTT.